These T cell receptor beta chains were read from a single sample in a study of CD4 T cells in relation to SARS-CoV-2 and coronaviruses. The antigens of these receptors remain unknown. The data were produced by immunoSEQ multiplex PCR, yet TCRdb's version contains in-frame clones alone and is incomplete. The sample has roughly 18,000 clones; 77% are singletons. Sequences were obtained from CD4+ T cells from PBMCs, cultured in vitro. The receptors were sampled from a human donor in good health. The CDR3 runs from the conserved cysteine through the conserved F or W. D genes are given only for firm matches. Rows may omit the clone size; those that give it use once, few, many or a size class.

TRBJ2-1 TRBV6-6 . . CASSYSLGEQFF TGTGCCAGCAGTTACTCTCTTGGTGAGCAGTTCTTC
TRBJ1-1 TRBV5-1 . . CASSFQGGSEAFF TGCGCCAGCAGCTTTCAGGGAGGGTCTGAAGCTTTCTTT
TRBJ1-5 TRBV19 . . CASRDNRDQPQHF TGTGCCAGTAGGGACAACCGGGATCAGCCCCAGCATTTT
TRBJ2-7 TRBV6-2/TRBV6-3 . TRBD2 CASSPSGILSEQYF TGTGCCAGCAGTCCCAGCGGGATTTTATCCGAGCAGTACTTC
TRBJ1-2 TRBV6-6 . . CASSYQVVNYGYTF TGTGCCAGCAGTTACCAAGTCGTTAACTATGGCTACACCTTC
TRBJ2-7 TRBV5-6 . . CASSLDYSYEQYF TGTGCCAGCAGCTTGGACTACTCCTACGAGCAGTACTTC
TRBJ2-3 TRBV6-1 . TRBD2 CASSERTSGVTDTQYF TGTGCCAGCAGTGAAAGGACTAGCGGGGTCACAGATACGCAGTATTTT
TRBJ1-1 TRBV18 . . CASSPIQGPDTEAFF TGTGCCAGCTCACCGATTCAGGGTCCCGACACTGAAGCTTTCTTT
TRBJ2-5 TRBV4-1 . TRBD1 CASSQPGQGKETQYF TGCGCCAGCAGCCAACCGGGACAGGGGAAAGAGACCCAGTACTTC
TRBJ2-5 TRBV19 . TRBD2 CASSKLAGGKQETQYF TGTGCCAGTAGTAAGCTAGCGGGAGGAAAGCAAGAGACCCAGTACTTC
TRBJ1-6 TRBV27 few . CASKRGTANSPLHF TGTGCCAGCAAAAGAGGGACGGCAAATTCACCCCTCCACTTT
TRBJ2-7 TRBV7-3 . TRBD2 CASSLRAGPKGTSGSSYEQYF TGTGCCAGCAGCCTGAGAGCCGGACCAAAGGGTACTAGCGGGAGCTCCTACGAGCAGTACTTC
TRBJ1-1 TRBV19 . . CASRRQLADTEAFF TGTGCCAGTAGGCGACAGTTGGCCGACACTGAAGCTTTCTTT
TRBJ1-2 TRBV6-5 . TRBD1 CASSGQGTGGYTF TGTGCCAGCAGCGGACAGGGGACGGGTGGCTACACCTTC
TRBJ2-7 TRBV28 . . CASSLIGGRDEQYF TGTGCCAGCAGTCTAATCGGGGGGCGGGACGAGCAGTACTTC
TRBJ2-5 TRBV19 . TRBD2 CRREARGAEVGPAESQETQYF TGTCGGCGGGAGGCCCGGGGGGCAGAGGTTGGACCCGCGGAGAGCCAAGAGACCCAGTACTTC
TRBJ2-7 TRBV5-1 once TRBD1 CASSFGDRVYHEQYF TGCGCCAGCAGCTTCGGGGACAGGGTATATCACGAGCAGTACTTC
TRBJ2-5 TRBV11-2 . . CASSLGGTPGQETQYF TGTGCCAGCAGCTTAGGGGGGACCCCGGGACAAGAGACCCAGTACTTC
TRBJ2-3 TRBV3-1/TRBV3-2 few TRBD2 CASSRGTSGMTDTQYF TGTGCCAGCAGCCGAGGGACTAGCGGGATGACAGATACGCAGTATTTT
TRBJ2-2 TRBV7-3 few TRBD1 CASSLDIQGAYTGELFF TGTGCCAGCAGCTTAGATATACAGGGGGCTTATACCGGGGAGCTGTTTTTT
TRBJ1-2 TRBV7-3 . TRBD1 CASSHLNRDREYHYGYTF TGTGCCAGCAGCCATCTAAATAGGGACAGGGAGTATCACTATGGCTACACCTTC